This TCR beta chain was sequenced in a study of cytomegalovirus exposure and HLA in healthy donors (dated by TCRdb to the late 2010s). Context from the whole study: An earlier analysis of more than 550 of the donors reported around 280 Gb of sequence data and approximately 120 million unique TCR beta sequences obtained from approximately 180 million T cells. An early release that covered about 600 HLA-typed donors contained approximately 300 gigabases of sequencing data and 80 million or so unique TCR sequences. The genetic ancestry cluster associated with self-reported Caucasian donors included approximately 85% of the 350 to 500 genotyped donors. The study aimed to test whether cataloging public T cell receptors could reveal signatures of past pathogen exposure. The T cell repertoires of several hundred subjects were profiled by immunosequencing and related to cytomegalovirus serostatus. In addition to the first cohort of 650 to 750 subjects, a separate validation cohort of 120 different subjects was used. The study combined high-throughput TCR immunosequencing, statistical association of individual TCRs with disease status, and machine learning to predict cytomegalovirus infection status. A later analysis re-examined previously published TCR beta repertoires from roughly 720 donors and added high-resolution HLA genotyping to investigate patterns of TCR occurrence. Rather than using new phenotypic data, the later analysis identified candidate immune exposures from TCR beta sequences and from how often those sequences occurred across donors. An earlier analysis of a few hundred of the donors applied high-throughput TCR beta sequencing to assess whether each TCR beta V gene segment acted as functional or pseudogenic. Donor age, sex, ethnicity and CMV serostatus were compiled alongside the repertoire data. In a later genetic analysis, genome-wide SNP genotypes for about 65% of the 666 donors were used, and that subset was treated as a discovery cohort. All discovery cohort repertoires had been generated using a single sequencing platform. Both class I and class II loci were covered by HLA typing, at four-digit resolution. Typing coverage varied by locus: roughly 629-630 donors for A, B, C, DRB1 and DQB1; some 520 for DQA1; about 590 for DPA1; roughly 470 for DPB1. Because of strong linkage in the cohort, five DR-DQ haplotypes were treated as single units for association and clustering. On average, around 240,000 unique TCR beta nucleotide sequences were sequenced per donor among about 400 genotyped donors of the cohort, with 15% to 20% of those sequences being non-productive. General findings and caveats noted by the study authors: A total of fewer than 200 TCR beta chains were listed by the study as associated with cytomegalovirus. It was suggested by the authors that the approach could potentially be generalized to other disease states and immunological phenotypes. Because some donors lacked HLA typing at each locus, the association tests relied only on the typed subset. Fewer than 20 rarely observed V segments, including chromosome 9 orphons, were excluded from the earlier analysis of about 500 of the donors because counts were too low. In a later analysis, the rate of TCR association differed among HLA loci, with DRB1 alleles having the most associated TCRs and HLA-C alleles having the fewest. In a later analysis, several top co-occurrence clusters were reported to appear linked to parvovirus B19, influenza, CMV and Epstein-Barr virus. The classifier was reported to diagnose cytomegalovirus status with high specificity and sensitivity in both the original cohort and the validation cohort. In a later analysis, 16,951 TCR beta sequences were associated with specific HLA alleles at a false discovery rate of 0.05. Strong co-occurrence of HLA alleles, especially DR and DQ, made assigning TCR associations to individual alleles difficult. The presence/absence analyses assumed that sequencing depth was roughly uniform across donors, and that assumption may not be true. In a later genetic analysis, fewer N-insertions in productive TCRs were reported among donors in an Asian-associated ancestry cluster than the 666-donor mean. A later analysis found that most CMV-associated TCR beta chains appeared HLA-restricted, with HLA associations seemingly driven largely by CMV exposure. In this cohort, only TCR beta chains were sequenced, and detectable features were limited by the absence of alpha or paired-chain data. A further reported finding was that TCR beta sequences accurately predicted the HLA-A and HLA-B alleles for most subjects in the first cohort. In an earlier analysis of several hundred of the donors, most TCR beta V segments were observed in productive rearrangements about 87% or about 30% of the time, broadly matching IMGT annotations. A cluster of highly shared sequence variants was judged likely to be a technical artifact of the sequencing pipeline. Correlated functional status among segregating V segments might reflect linkage disequilibrium, but an unknown experimental factor could not be ruled out. The only immune exposure information available for the cohort was CMV serostatus. While some public TCRs were present in many individuals, most TCR sequences turned up only very rarely across donors. In a later analysis, HLA-associated TCR beta chains were found to be more clonally expanded and to have lower generation probabilities than equally common non-associated chains. In vitro tests confirmed that a few of the cytomegalovirus-associated TCR beta chains recognize cytomegalovirus antigens. In a later genetic analysis, a missense DCLRE1C variant was associated with V-gene and J-gene trimming of TCR beta chains, and the association was replicated in an independent cohort. The 87-base-pair reads could not distinguish some IMGT-functional V segments, including TRBV6-2 and TRBV6-3, so those segments were excluded.

Library creation used the immunoSEQ multiplex PCR assay. For the multiplex PCR, a mixture combining 60 forward primers for TCR Vbeta segments and 13 reverse primers for TCR Jbeta segments was used. A multiplex PCR assay on genomic DNA amplified the CDR3 region of rearranged TCR beta genes. Amplified TCR beta libraries were sequenced as 87-base-pair reads on the Illumina HiSeq System. The authors' pipeline ran thus. Across the 700 or so repertoires, a later analysis counted some 80 million unique TCR beta chains, 9.5 million to 12 million of which were shared by at least two donors. To remove PCR and sequencing errors, raw reads were error-corrected and collapsed into unique sequences using a nearest-neighbor algorithm that merged closely related sequences. V, D and J gene segments were assigned by aligning CDR3 sequences to IMGT reference sequences. For a sequence to be retained, a match of at least six nucleotides to both a V gene segment and a J gene segment was required. Rearrangements were classified as productive when the CDR3 lacked stop codons and remained in frame with V and J, and all other rearrangements were classified as non-productive. CDR3 was defined by IMGT convention, running from the second conserved V-encoded cysteine to the conserved J-encoded phenylalanine. The earlier analysis of about 530 of the donors excluded any sequence lacking an unambiguous match to a single V gene segment. In an earlier analysis of 587 of the donors, a V segment was called functional when productive rearrangements were above 56.7%, and segregating when the standard deviation between donors exceeded 5%. A statistical classification framework was built to diagnose cytomegalovirus status from the catalog of TCR beta chain sequences. In a later analysis, TCR nucleotide sequences were compared against IMGT/GENE-DB human TR gene sequences so that V and J genes could be assigned. A later analysis assigned CDR3 sequences and most-parsimonious VDJ recombination scenarios with the TCRdist pipeline. In a later analysis, every TCR beta chain was defined by the combination of its CDR3 amino acid sequence and its V-gene family, and reads without a unique V-gene family were dropped. To address suspected cross-contamination and a sequencing artifact, a later analysis removed a few hundred highly shared, low-generation-probability nucleotide sequences. For each public chain, a later analysis derived a clonal expansion index from normalized ranks of inferred template counts within each repertoire. Generation probabilities in a later analysis came from a VDJ recombination model fitted to out-of-frame rearrangements, and those results were checked against IGoR. A later analysis scored TCR-TCR, TCR-HLA and TCR-CMV co-occurrence with hypergeometric tests, applying a repertoire-size bias correction to TCR pairs. In a later analysis, false discovery rates were estimated by permuting HLA or CMV assignments 20 times. In a later analysis, co-occurring TCRs were grouped using DBSCAN, with TCRdist sequence similarity added in when clustering inside HLA-allele-positive subsets. Repertoires with fewer than 30,000 or more than 120,000 public chains, plus five repertoires with anomalous nucleotide sharing, were excluded from co-occurrence clustering. In TCRdb, the immuneACCESS table is reduced to in-frame sequences with V and J assigned. These tables do not hold every clone; where another copy was compared, an unresolved V gene accounts for under half, and the others remain unexplained. The V and J calls and clone size are taken from that table; D and trimming were inferred from the DNA. The sample table shows 150,000 to 200,000 clones, and 77% are seen once. 1.6% of the sample is taken by the ten largest.

The cohort was made up of about 670 healthy bone marrow donors. At the time of sampling, every cohort member was nominally healthy, though immune exposures that went unrecorded were likely present. The donor tested CMV seronegative and was one of the 352 seronegative cohort members. A peripheral blood sample was collected from each donor, and TCR beta sequencing was performed on peripheral blood mononuclear cells. The Qiagen DNeasy Blood Extraction Kit was used to extract genomic DNA from the blood cell samples. The CDR3 runs 16 amino acids, cysteine and phenylalanine included. CDR3 DNA is the only sequence kept; it has 48 bases, read in frame from the first base. From V the trimming removes 4 bases and from J it removes 1 base, while the gene matches leave 6 bases of the junction unaccounted for. Sequences SGHDT (CDR1) and YYEEEE (CDR2) are obtained from the germline V gene. A word on this clone: The target of this receptor is not known. No quality values exist for individual bases; no much larger clone is one base distant.

Sequences were obtained from PBMCs. The chain employs TRBV5-6 and TRBJ2-1; TRBD2 fits 9 bases in the junction. The source is a woman aged 25 to 39 in good health and CMV-seronegative. CDR3 protein: CASSPLLAGSYNEQFF. The nucleotide sequence is given as TGTGCCAGCAGCCCCCTTCTAGCGGGATCCTACAATGAGCAGTTCTTC. The full variable domain, with segments outside the CDR3 supplied by the reference TRBV5-6 and TRBJ2-1 proteins, appears as DAGVTQSPTHLIKTRGQQVTLRCSPKSGHDTVSWYQQALGQGPQFIFQYYEEEERQRGNFPDRFSGHQFPNYSSELNVNALLLGDSALYLCASSPLLAGSYNEQFFGPGTRLTVL.